This T cell receptor (beta chain) was captured in a study of graft-versus-host responses after intestinal transplantation. Study conclusions and caveats: Early declines in HvG clones that occurred post-transplant were associated with peak circulating GvH clone levels.

Assay: immunoSEQ multiplex PCR; the TCRdb copy retains only in-frame clones and omits some. The data show under 25,000 clones, with more than 75% seen just once and 51% held by the top ten. CDR1 and CDR2 from the germline V gene are SNHLY and FYNNEI. V lost 6 bases, J lost 3 bases, and 14 bases lay in between. The CDR3 contains 14 residues. For this clone: Its antigen remains unidentified.

The receptor's source is a human patient who received an intestinal transplant, so some T cells may come from the graft donor. The source was bone marrow, collected around 120 days after transplant. This chain joins TRBV2 and TRBJ1-1; perhaps TRBD1 as D (6 bases). The CDR3 DNA reads as TGTGCCAGCAGGGGGGCCGGTTGGGACACTGAAGCTTTCTTT. As protein: CASRGAGWDTEAFF.